This TCR beta chain was sequenced for a study of blood T cells in healthy people across ages. Whole-study findings and limits: Donors of long life had a larger count of naive CD4+ cells and greater diversity than aged donors. TCR beta diversity, measured per million T cells, fell in a roughly linear way with age.

The CDR3 has 12 residues. Germline V CDR1 and CDR2: SQVTM, ANQGSEA. The V end lost 3 bases, the J end lost 2 bases, and 8 bases lay between the germline ends. In its sample, this clonotype was seen a few times. Its target is unknown. Next came a second PCR, run for roughly 6 to 11 cycles, which used a sample-barcoded 5' primer along with a J-beta primer mix. Each cDNA molecule was tagged by a template-switch adaptor with 12 random nucleotides. TCRdb reprocessed the 5' RACE reads via MiXCR and lists one record per CDR3 protein. This table has over 700,000 distinct CDR3 sequences, about 53% appearing once.

This chain links TRBV29-1 with TRBJ2-7; D is ambiguous. This receptor was obtained from a man older than 75 in good health. Sequenced sample: blood. The CDR3 loop reads CSVEVVAYEQYF. The CDR3, as DNA: TGCAGCGTTGAGGTCGTTGCCTACGAGCAGTACTTC.